This is a list of T cell receptor beta chains from one sample in a study of blood T cell repertoires in COVID-19. Only in-frame clones appear in the TCRdb table, and some are missing; sequencing was by immunoSEQ multiplex PCR. The sample holds about 160,000 clones, more than 75% seen once. Sequences were obtained from peripheral blood. The receptors here all came from a man in his forties with acute or convalescent COVID-19. Each CDR3 is given with its conserved first and last residue. The D gene is left open where the match is weak. Some rows mark clone size as missing; the rest say once, few, many or name a class of expanded clone.

clone size	V gene	J gene	D gene	CDR3 DNA	CDR3 protein
-	TRBV18	TRBJ2-7	TRBD2	TGTGCCAGCTCACCGACCTCGGGGGGTGAGCAGTACTTC	CASSPTSGGEQYF
-	TRBV19	TRBJ2-1	TRBD1	TGTGCCAGCCCTGGGACAGGGAGGCCCTTAGGGTCCTACAATGAGCAGTTCTTC	CASPGTGRPLGSYNEQFF
-	TRBV30	TRBJ1-2	-	TGTGCCTGGGACAGGACAACTTATGGCTACACCTTC	CAWDRTTYGYTF
-	TRBV2	TRBJ1-1	TRBD1	TGTGCCAGCCCCGACCGACAGGGGGCTCTGAACACTGAAGCTTTCTTT	CASPDRQGALNTEAFF
-	TRBV15	TRBJ2-3	TRBD2	TGTGCCACCAGCTTAAAGCAACTAGCGTCTTGGACAGATACGCAGTATTTT	CATSLKQLASWTDTQYF
-	TRBV4-3	TRBJ1-2	-	TGCGCCAGCAGCCAAGATCGTTGGGTACAGGGCTACACCTTC	CASSQDRWVQGYTF
-	TRBV12-3/TRBV12-4	TRBJ1-1	-	TGTGCCAGCAGAAGGAGTGACCAAACTGAAGCTTTCTTT	CASRRSDQTEAFF
-	TRBV5-8	TRBJ1-5	-	TGTGCCAGCAGCTTGGAGGGACTGGCAAATCAGCCCCAGCATTTT	CASSLEGLANQPQHF
-	TRBV12-3/TRBV12-4	TRBJ1-2	TRBD1	TGTGCCAGCGTAAGACAGGGAAACTATGGCTACACCTTC	CASVRQGNYGYTF
-	TRBV2	TRBJ2-7	-	TGTGCCAGCAGTGCACCTGGAGGGAGTCCCTACGAGCAGTACTTC	CASSAPGGSPYEQYF
once	TRBV9	TRBJ1-1	-	TGTGCCAGCAGCGTACGGGGGGCTAACACTGAAGCTTTCTTT	CASSVRGANTEAFF
-	TRBV5-1	TRBJ2-7	-	TGCGCCAGCAGCTTGGTCTTTGCAGGGACCTACGAGCAGTACTTC	CASSLVFAGTYEQYF
-	TRBV5-1	TRBJ1-2	TRBD1	TGCGCCAGCAGCCCTACGGGACAGGGGGATTACGGCTACACCTTC	CASSPTGQGDYGYTF
once	TRBV5-1	TRBJ1-4	-	TGCGCCAGCAGCTTGCAAACTAATGAAAAACTGTTTTTT	CASSLQTNEKLFF
-	TRBV5-4	TRBJ2-2	-	TGTGCCAGCAGCTGGGGAGGAGGGGCCACCGGGGAGCTGTTTTTT	CASSWGGGATGELFF
-	TRBV5-4	TRBJ1-6	TRBD1	TGTGCCAGCAGCTTCGACAGGGGTAATTCACCCCTCCACTTT	CASSFDRGNSPLHF
-	TRBV7-9	TRBJ1-3	-	TGTGCCAGCACTAGGGGAATCTCTGGAAACACCATATATTTT	CASTRGISGNTIYF
-	TRBV10-3	TRBJ2-5	TRBD2	TGTGCCATCAGTGTGCTAGCGGCCCAAGAGACCCAGTACTTC	CAISVLAAQETQYF
-	TRBV28	TRBJ1-1	-	TGTGCCAGCAGTTTACCACAGGGAAGTGGGACTGAAGCTTTCTTT	CASSLPQGSGTEAFF
-	TRBV21-1	TRBJ2-1	-	TGTGCCAGCAGCCAACGAGGCGGGGACCAGGCCTACAATGAGCAGTTCTTC	CASSQRGGDQAYNEQFF
-	TRBV3-1/TRBV3-2	TRBJ1-2	-	TGTGCCAGCAGCCAAGATCAGTTAGGAGGCAGCTACACCTTC	CASSQDQLGGSYTF
-	TRBV3-1/TRBV3-2	TRBJ2-1	TRBD2	TGTGCCAGCAGAGAGACTAGCGGGGGAGAGAGTGAGCAGTTCTTC	CASRETSGGESEQFF
-	TRBV24-1	TRBJ1-2	-	TGTGCCACCAGTGATGAACAGTTGAGCTATGGCTACACCTTC	CATSDEQLSYGYTF
-	TRBV7-9	TRBJ2-7	TRBD1	TGTGCCAGCAGCTGGGACAGGGGCGAGCAGTACTTC	CASSWDRGEQYF
-	TRBV11-1	TRBJ2-7	-	TGTGCCAGCAGCTTAGCGCCTTGGTATCAGGGTAGCTCCTACGAGCAGTACTTC	CASSLAPWYQGSSYEQYF
-	TRBV7-9	TRBJ2-7	-	TGTGCCAGCAGCAACAACCGGGACTCAGGCGAGCAGTACTTC	CASSNNRDSGEQYF
-	TRBV6-4	TRBJ2-3	TRBD2	TGTGCCAGCAGTGTCACTAGCGGGGGGGCAGATACGCAGTATTTT	CASSVTSGGADTQYF
once	TRBV5-1	TRBJ2-3	-	TGCGCCAGCAGCCCAATGACACGGAAGCGGGGCACAGATACGCAGTATTTT	CASSPMTRKRGTDTQYF
-	TRBV5-1	TRBJ2-7	TRBD1	TGCGCCAGCAGCTGGGGACAGGCCTACGAGCAGTACTTC	CASSWGQAYEQYF
few	TRBV4-2	TRBJ2-2	TRBD2	TGTGCCAGCAGCCCCCGGGGGGGGCACACCGGGGAGCTGTTTTTT	CASSPRGGHTGELFF
-	TRBV3-1/TRBV3-2	TRBJ2-3	-	TGTGCCAGCAGCCAACGAGATACGCAGTATTTT	CASSQRDTQYF
-	TRBV24-1	TRBJ1-3	TRBD1	TGTGCCACCAGTGATTTGGGACAGGTGTATTTT	CATSDLGQVYF
-	TRBV3-1/TRBV3-2	TRBJ1-4	-	TGTGCCAGCAGCTCTACCAGGATGGGCAAACTGTTTTTT	CASSSTRMGKLFF
-	TRBV14	TRBJ2-2	TRBD1	TGTGCCAGCAGCCAAGTTCTTGGGACAGGGTCGATCGGGGAGCTGTTTTTT	CASSQVLGTGSIGELFF
once	TRBV7-9	TRBJ1-1	TRBD1	TGTGCCAGCAGCTTATCGACAGGGATGAACACTGAAGCTTTCTTT	CASSLSTGMNTEAFF
-	TRBV4-2	TRBJ1-1	-	TGTGCCAGCAGCCAAGATGAGTCCAGGGCTGAAGCTTTCTTT	CASSQDESRAEAFF
-	TRBV19	TRBJ1-2	TRBD1	TGTGCCAGTAGTACGGGACAGGGGAATATTTATGGCTACACCTTC	CASSTGQGNIYGYTF
-	TRBV5-4	TRBJ1-1	-	TGTGCCAGCACCGCCGGGGGAGTCACTGAAGCTTTCTTT	CASTAGGVTEAFF
few	TRBV4-1	TRBJ2-2	-	TGCGCCAGCAGCCTCGGAGGGTCGAACACCGGGGAGCTGTTTTTT	CASSLGGSNTGELFF
-	TRBV19	TRBJ2-1	-	TGTGCCAGTAGTGTCGACAGAGGCGATGAGCAGTTCTTC	CASSVDRGDEQFF
-	TRBV19	TRBJ1-1	-	TGTGCCAGTACGCCGATTGGGGGGGGCAGGGCTGAAGCTTTCTTT	CASTPIGGGRAEAFF
-	TRBV27	TRBJ2-2	-	TGTGCCAGCAGTCCGATGACTAGTACCCTAAGGGGCGGGGAGCTGTTTTTT	CASSPMTSTLRGGELFF
-	TRBV11-1	TRBJ2-5	TRBD1	TGTGCCAGCAGCACCTGGGACAGGGGTCAGTCGGAGACCCAGTACTTC	CASSTWDRGQSETQYF
-	TRBV4-3	TRBJ2-7	-	TGCGCCAGCAGCCAAGCTTTGCGGGACAGCTACGAGCAGTACTTC	CASSQALRDSYEQYF
-	TRBV19	TRBJ2-1	-	TGTGCCAGTAGTATCGGGCGGGGATCCTACAATGAGCAGTTCTTC	CASSIGRGSYNEQFF
-	TRBV2	TRBJ1-4	TRBD1	TGTGCCAGCAGTGCCTATTTCCAGGGGGCTCAGGAAAAACTGTTTTTT	CASSAYFQGAQEKLFF
few	TRBV3-1/TRBV3-2	TRBJ2-1	TRBD2	TGTGCCAGCAGCCAAACCAGAGCGGGGGGGCCGGTGAATGAGCAGTTCTTC	CASSQTRAGGPVNEQFF
many	TRBV5-4	TRBJ1-2	TRBD1	TGTGCCAGCAGCGAGCCGGGAGGGGGACAGGGTGGTTATGGCTACACCTTC	CASSEPGGGQGGYGYTF
once	TRBV5-1	TRBJ2-3	-	TGCGCCAGCAGCTTGGTCGGTTTCACAGATACGCAGTATTTT	CASSLVGFTDTQYF
-	TRBV19	TRBJ1-2	TRBD1	TGTGCCAGTAGTACCTCAGGGGGCTATGGCTACACCTTC	CASSTSGGYGYTF
-	TRBV12-3/TRBV12-4	TRBJ2-7	TRBD1	TGTGCCAGCAGCAGTCACAGGGGGCTCGAGCAGTACTTC	CASSSHRGLEQYF
-	TRBV27	TRBJ2-5	-	TGTGCCAGCAGACTAGAGGGGCGGGGCCAAGAGACCCAGTACTTC	CASRLEGRGQETQYF